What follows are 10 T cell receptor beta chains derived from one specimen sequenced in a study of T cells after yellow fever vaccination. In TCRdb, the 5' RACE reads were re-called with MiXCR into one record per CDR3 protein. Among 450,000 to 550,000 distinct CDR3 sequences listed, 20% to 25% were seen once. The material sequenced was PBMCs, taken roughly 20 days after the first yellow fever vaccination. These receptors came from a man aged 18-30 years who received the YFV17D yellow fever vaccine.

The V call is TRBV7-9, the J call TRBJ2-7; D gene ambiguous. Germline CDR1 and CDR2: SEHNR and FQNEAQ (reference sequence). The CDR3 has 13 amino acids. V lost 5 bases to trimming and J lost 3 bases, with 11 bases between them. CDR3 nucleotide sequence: TGTGCCAGCAGCACCTCGGCAGGCTACGAGCAGTACTTC. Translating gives CASSTSAGYEQYF.

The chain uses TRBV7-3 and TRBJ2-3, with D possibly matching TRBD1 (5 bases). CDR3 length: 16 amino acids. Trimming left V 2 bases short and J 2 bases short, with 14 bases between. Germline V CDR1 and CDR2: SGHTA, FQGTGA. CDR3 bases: TGTGCCAGCAGCTTAGGGGCTTCCCCCCTCACAGATACGCAGTATTTT. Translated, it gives CASSLGASPLTDTQYF.

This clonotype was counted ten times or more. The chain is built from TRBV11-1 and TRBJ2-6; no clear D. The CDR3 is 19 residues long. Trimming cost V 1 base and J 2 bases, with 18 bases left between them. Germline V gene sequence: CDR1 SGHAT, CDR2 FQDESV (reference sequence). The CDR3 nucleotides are TGTGCCAGCAGCTTAGGATCGGTGACTCCACGCGCTGGGGCCAACGTCCTGACTTTC. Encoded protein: CASSLGSVTPRAGANVLTF.

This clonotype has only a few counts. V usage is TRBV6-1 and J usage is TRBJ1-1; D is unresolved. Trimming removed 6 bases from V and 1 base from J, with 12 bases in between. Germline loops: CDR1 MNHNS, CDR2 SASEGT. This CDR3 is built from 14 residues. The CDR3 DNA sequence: TGTGCCAGCAGCCAAGTCGGAAAGAACACTGAAGCTTTCTTT. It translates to CASSQVGKNTEAFF.

CDR3 nucleotides: TGCAGTGCTAATGCGGGGTACACTGAAGCTTTCTTT. Protein product: CSANAGYTEAFF. The V call is TRBV20-1, the J call TRBJ1-1; D is unresolved. Germline V gene data show CDR1 as DFQATT and CDR2 as SNEGSKA (reference sequence). Between the trimmed V and J ends, which lost 4 bases and 3 bases, there was a span of 9 bases. This CDR3 is 12 amino acids long.

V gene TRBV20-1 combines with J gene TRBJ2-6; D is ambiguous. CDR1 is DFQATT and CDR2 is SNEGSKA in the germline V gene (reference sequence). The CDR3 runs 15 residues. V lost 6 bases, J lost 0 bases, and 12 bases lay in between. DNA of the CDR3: TGCAGTGCCCAGGTCCACCACTCTGGGGCCAACGTCCTGACTTTC. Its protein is CSAQVHHSGANVLTF.

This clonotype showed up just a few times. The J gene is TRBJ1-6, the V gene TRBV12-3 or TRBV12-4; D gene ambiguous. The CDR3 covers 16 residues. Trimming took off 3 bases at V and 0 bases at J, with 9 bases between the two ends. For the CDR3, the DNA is TGTGCCAGCAGTTTGATGGGGAGCTCCTATAATTCACCCCTCCACTTT. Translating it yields CASSLMGSSYNSPLHF.

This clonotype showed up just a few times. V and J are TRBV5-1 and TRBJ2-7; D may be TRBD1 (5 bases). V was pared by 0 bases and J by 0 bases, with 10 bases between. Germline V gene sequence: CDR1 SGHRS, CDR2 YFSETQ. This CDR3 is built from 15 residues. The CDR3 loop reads CASSLAAGISYEQYF. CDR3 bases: TGCGCCAGCAGCTTGGCCGCAGGGATCTCCTACGAGCAGTACTTC.

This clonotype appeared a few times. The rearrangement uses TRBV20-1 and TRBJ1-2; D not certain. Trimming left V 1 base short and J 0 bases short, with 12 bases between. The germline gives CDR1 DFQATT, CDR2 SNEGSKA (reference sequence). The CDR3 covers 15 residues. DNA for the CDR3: TGCAGTGCTAGAGTTCCGGGAGCCCCTAACTATGGCTACACCTTC. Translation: CSARVPGAPNYGYTF.

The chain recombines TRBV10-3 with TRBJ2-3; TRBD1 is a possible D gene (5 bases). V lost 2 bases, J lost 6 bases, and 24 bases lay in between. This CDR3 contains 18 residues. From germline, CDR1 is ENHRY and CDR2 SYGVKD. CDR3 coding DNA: TGTGCCATCAGTGAGCAAGGGGCACGGACCCCAGGGTTGGATACGCAGTATTTT. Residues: CAISEQGARTPGLDTQYF.